Following are 2 T cell receptor beta chains from one sample sequenced in a study of shared T cell receptors in the human thymus. TCRdb's table, derived via immunoSEQ multiplex PCR, lists solely in-frame clones and lacks some. The sample carries about 660,000 clones, roughly 90% recorded once. These data were also reused for a study on human thymus T cells.

The sequenced sample consisted of thymocytes. Receptor source: a boy under three years old with a congenital heart defect.

V gene TRBV7-8 combines with J gene TRBJ2-4; a weak D match, TRBD1 (8 bases). Germline V lookup: CDR1 SGHVS, CDR2 FQNEAQ. Trimming took 6 bases from V and 1 from J, leaving 16 bases between them. This CDR3 has 16 residues. CDR3 protein: CASSQAGQAAKNIQYF. In DNA form, the CDR3 reads TGTGCCAGCAGTCAAGCGGGACAGGCGGCCAAAAACATTCAGTACTTC.

This clone appeared a few times. CDR3 in DNA: TGTGCCAGCAGCTTAGATGGACTAGCGGACTCCTACAATGAGCAGTTCTTC. It translates to CASSLDGLADSYNEQFF. The rearrangement links TRBV11-3 to TRBJ2-1, with TRBD2 matching over 10 bases. The germline gives CDR1 SGHNT, CDR2 YENEEA. Trimming cost V 0 bases and J 0 bases; bases outside gene matches: 2. The CDR3 contains 17 residues.